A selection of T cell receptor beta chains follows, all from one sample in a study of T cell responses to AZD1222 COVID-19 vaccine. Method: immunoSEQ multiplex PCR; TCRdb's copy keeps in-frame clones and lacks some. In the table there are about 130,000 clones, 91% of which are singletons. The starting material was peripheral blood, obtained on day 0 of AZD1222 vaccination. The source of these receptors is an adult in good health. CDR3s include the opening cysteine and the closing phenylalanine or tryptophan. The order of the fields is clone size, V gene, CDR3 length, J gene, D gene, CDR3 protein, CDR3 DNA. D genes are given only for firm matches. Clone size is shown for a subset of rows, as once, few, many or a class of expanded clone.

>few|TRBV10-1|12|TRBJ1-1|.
CASSDEGTEAFF
TGCGCCAGCAGTGATGAAGGCACTGAAGCTTTCTTT
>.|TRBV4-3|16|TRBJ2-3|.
CASSQAGTPSTDTQYF
TGCGCCAGCAGCCAAGCTGGGACCCCGAGCACAGATACGCAGTATTTT
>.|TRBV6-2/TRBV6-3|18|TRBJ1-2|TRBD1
CASSRPRFRDRGGHGYTF
TGTGCCAGCAGCCGTCCTCGTTTCCGGGACAGGGGAGGTCATGGCTACACCTTC
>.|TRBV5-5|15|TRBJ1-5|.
CASSPEGVLGQPQHF
TGTGCCAGCAGCCCCGAGGGGGTTCTGGGACAGCCCCAGCATTTT
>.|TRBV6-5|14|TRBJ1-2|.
CASSDYWGQGGYTF
TGTGCCAGCAGCGACTACTGGGGGCAGGGTGGCTACACCTTC
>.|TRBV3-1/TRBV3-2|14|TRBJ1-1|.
CASSQPGFGTEAFF
TGTGCCAGCAGCCAGCCGGGGTTCGGGACTGAAGCTTTCTTT
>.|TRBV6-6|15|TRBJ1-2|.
CASSYAGSLNYGYTF
TGTGCCAGCAGTTACGCAGGATCCCTTAACTATGGCTACACCTTC
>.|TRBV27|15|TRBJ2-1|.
CASPLGGGAYNEQFF
TGTGCCAGCCCCCTAGGGGGAGGGGCCTACAATGAGCAGTTCTTC
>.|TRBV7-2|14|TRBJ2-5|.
CASSPRTAVETQYF
TGTGCCAGCAGCCCCCGGACAGCGGTGGAGACCCAGTACTTC
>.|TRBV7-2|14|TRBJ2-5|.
CASSLGEWQETQYF
TGTGCCAGCAGCTTAGGGGAATGGCAAGAGACCCAGTACTTC
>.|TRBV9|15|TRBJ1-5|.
CASSVEGEGNQPQHF
TGTGCCAGCAGCGTAGAGGGTGAGGGCAATCAGCCCCAGCATTTT
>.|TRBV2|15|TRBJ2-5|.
CASSEYLIQVETQYF
TGTGCCAGCAGTGAATATCTCATACAGGTGGAGACCCAGTACTTC
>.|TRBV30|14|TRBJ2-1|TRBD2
CAWNSGDSYNEQFF
TGTGCCTGGAACAGCGGGGATTCCTACAATGAGCAGTTCTTC
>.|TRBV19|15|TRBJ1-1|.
CASSPHPQGNTEAFF
TGTGCCAGTAGTCCTCACCCTCAGGGGAACACTGAAGCTTTCTTT
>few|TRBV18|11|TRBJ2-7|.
CASSPGYEQYF
TGTGCCAGCTCACCGGGGTACGAGCAGTACTTC
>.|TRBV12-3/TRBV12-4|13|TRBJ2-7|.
CASSLADLYEQYF
TGTGCCAGCAGCTTAGCGGACCTCTACGAGCAGTACTTC
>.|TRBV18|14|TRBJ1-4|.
CASSMWVANEKLFF
TGTGCCAGCTCAATGTGGGTGGCCAACGAAAAACTGTTTTTT
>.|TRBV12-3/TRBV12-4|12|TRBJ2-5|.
CASSSVRETQYF
TGTGCCAGCAGTTCTGTTCGAGAGACCCAGTACTTC
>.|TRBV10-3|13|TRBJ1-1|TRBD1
CAIRGQGNTEAFF
TGTGCCATCCGGGGACAGGGGAACACTGAAGCTTTCTTT